The rows below give T cell receptor beta chains drawn from one sample of a study of shared clonotypes between healthy human individuals. Profiled with immunoSEQ multiplex PCR; TCRdb holds only in-frame clones, not every one. The sample lists roughly 2,000,000 clones, just under 95% occurring once. The source material was naive CD8+ T cells from PBMCs. These receptors were obtained from a man between 18 and 35 years old in good health. Some clones in this sample may be carry-over from other donors' samples. Each CDR3 is given with its conserved first and last residue. The D gene is left open where the match is weak. Rows may omit the clone size; those that give it use once, few, many or a size class.

D: NA; V: TRBV7-9; J: TRBJ2-1; size: NA; CDR3: CASSSPSLEQFF; DNA: TGTGCCAGCAGCTCCCCGAGCCTTGAGCAGTTCTTC
D: NA; V: TRBV6-1; J: TRBJ2-5; size: NA; CDR3: CASLPSRAPTETQYF; DNA: TGTGCCAGCCTCCCCTCCCGGGCGCCGACAGAGACCCAGTACTTC
D: NA; V: TRBV6-6; J: TRBJ2-7; size: NA; CDR3: CASTTSSNDEQYF; DNA: TGTGCCAGCACCACAAGCTCCAACGACGAGCAGTACTTC
D: NA; V: TRBV27; J: TRBJ1-1; size: NA; CDR3: CASSLDRQNTEAFF; DNA: TGTGCCAGCAGTCTGGACAGACAGAACACTGAAGCTTTCTTT
D: TRBD2; V: TRBV4-1; J: TRBJ2-1; size: NA; CDR3: CASSPTRASGNYNEQFF; DNA: TGCGCCAGCAGTCCGACTCGAGCTAGCGGAAACTACAATGAGCAGTTCTTC
D: TRBD2; V: TRBV28; J: TRBJ2-3; size: NA; CDR3: CASSGGPGTKTYTDTQYF; DNA: TGTGCCAGCAGTGGCGGGCCGGGGACTAAAACCTATACAGATACGCAGTATTTT
D: NA; V: TRBV7-9; J: TRBJ2-5; size: NA; CDR3: CASSAPGGRETQYF; DNA: TGTGCCAGCTCTGCCCCCGGGGGCCGGGAGACCCAGTACTTC
D: NA; V: TRBV27; J: TRBJ2-1; size: NA; CDR3: CASSLAGTNEQFF; DNA: TGTGCCAGCAGTTTAGCGGGGACCAATGAGCAGTTCTTC
D: NA; V: TRBV28; J: TRBJ1-2; size: NA; CDR3: CASSFSDTYGYTF; DNA: TGTGCCAGCAGTTTTTCTGACACCTATGGCTACACCTTC
D: TRBD2; V: TRBV11-2; J: TRBJ2-7; size: NA; CDR3: CASSLGLAGGGYEQYF; DNA: TGTGCCAGCAGCTTAGGACTAGCGGGTGGAGGGTACGAGCAGTACTTC
D: NA; V: TRBV30; J: TRBJ1-1; size: NA; CDR3: CAWGSGEWYTEAFF; DNA: TGTGCCTGGGGCTCCGGGGAATGGTACACTGAAGCTTTCTTT
D: NA; V: TRBV11-1; J: TRBJ2-1; size: NA; CDR3: CASSSRVKTLHNEQFF; DNA: TGTGCCAGCAGCTCCAGGGTGAAGACCTTACACAATGAGCAGTTCTTC
D: NA; V: TRBV10-1; J: TRBJ1-1; size: once; CDR3: CASRGAGNTEAFF; DNA: TGCGCCAGCCGGGGGGCGGGGAACACTGAAGCTTTCTTT
D: NA; V: TRBV19; J: TRBJ2-3; size: NA; CDR3: CASSIEGDHTDTQYF; DNA: TGTGCCAGTAGTATTGAGGGGGACCACACAGATACGCAGTATTTT
D: NA; V: TRBV6-6; J: TRBJ1-5; size: few; CDR3: CASSYALGGNQPQHF; DNA: TGTGCCAGCAGTTATGCGCTCGGGGGCAATCAGCCCCAGCATTTT
D: NA; V: TRBV10-2; J: TRBJ2-5; size: once; CDR3: CASSEGPRAEQYF; DNA: TGCGCCAGCAGTGAAGGTCCGAGGGCAGAGCAGTACTTC
D: NA; V: TRBV10-3; J: TRBJ1-2; size: NA; CDR3: CAISETDRNYGYTF; DNA: TGTGCCATCAGTGAGACGGACAGAAACTATGGCTACACCTTC
D: TRBD1; V: TRBV9; J: TRBJ1-2; size: NA; CDR3: CASSVSPGQEVGYTF; DNA: TGTGCCAGCAGCGTGAGTCCGGGACAGGAGGTAGGCTACACCTTC
D: NA; V: TRBV7-3; J: TRBJ2-2; size: NA; CDR3: CASSLISSTGELFF; DNA: TGTGCCAGCAGCTTAATATCCAGCACCGGGGAGCTGTTTTTT
D: NA; V: TRBV27; J: TRBJ1-1; size: NA; CDR3: CASSLGGWTEAFF; DNA: TGTGCCAGCAGTTTAGGGGGGTGGACTGAAGCTTTCTTT
D: NA; V: TRBV5-4; J: TRBJ1-3; size: NA; CDR3: CASSLAAAGNTIYF; DNA: TGTGCCAGCAGCTTGGCGGCCGCTGGAAACACCATATATTTT
D: TRBD2; V: TRBV7-6; J: TRBJ2-1; size: NA; CDR3: CASTRYSGSSYNEQFF; DNA: TGTGCCAGCACCCGGTATAGCGGGAGCTCCTACAATGAGCAGTTCTTC
D: NA; V: TRBV27; J: TRBJ2-2; size: NA; CDR3: CASSLLRGELFF; DNA: TGTGCCAGCAGTTTACTACGGGGGGAGCTGTTTTTT